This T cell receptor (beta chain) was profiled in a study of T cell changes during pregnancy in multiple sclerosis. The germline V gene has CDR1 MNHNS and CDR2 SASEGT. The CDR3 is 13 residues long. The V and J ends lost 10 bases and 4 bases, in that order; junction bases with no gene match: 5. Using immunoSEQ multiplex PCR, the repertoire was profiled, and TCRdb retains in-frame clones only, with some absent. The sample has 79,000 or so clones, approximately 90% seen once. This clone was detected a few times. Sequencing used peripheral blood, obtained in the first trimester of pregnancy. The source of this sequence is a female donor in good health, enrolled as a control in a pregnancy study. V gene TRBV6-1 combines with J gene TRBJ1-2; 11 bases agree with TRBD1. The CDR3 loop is CATGDRGIYGYTF. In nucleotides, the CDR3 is TGTGCCACCGGGGACAGGGGGATCTATGGCTACACCTTC.